A selection of T cell receptor beta chains follows, all from one sample in a study of T cell repertoires in cytomegalovirus infection. Each CDR3 protein gets one entry after TCRdb re-called the reads with MiXCR. The data contain about 180,000 distinct CDR3 sequences, approximately 15% of them singletons. The sample taken for sequencing was PBMCs. The source is a human donor in good health (CMV status not recorded). Some clones in this sample may be carry-over from other donors' samples. The CDR3 runs from the conserved cysteine through the conserved F or W. A D gene is named only where the DNA matches it firmly. Clone size is given for some rows only: seen once, a few or many times, or a class if the clone is expanded.

D gene: .
V gene: TRBV28
clone size: .
J gene: TRBJ1-3
CDR3 DNA: TGTGCCAGCAGTCCGGCAAGACAAGGGTTGCACACCATATATTTT
CDR3 protein: CASSPARQGLHTIYF

D gene: .
V gene: TRBV7-8
clone size: many
J gene: TRBJ1-1
CDR3 DNA: TGTGCCAGCAGCCACGAAGGACAGACGAACACTGAAGCTTTCTTT
CDR3 protein: CASSHEGQTNTEAFF

D gene: TRBD1
V gene: TRBV20-1
clone size: .
J gene: TRBJ2-7
CDR3 DNA: TGCAGTGCTAGAGATCCTTACAGGGGAGCCCTCGAGCAGTACTTC
CDR3 protein: CSARDPYRGALEQYF

D gene: .
V gene: TRBV27
clone size: few
J gene: TRBJ2-1
CDR3 DNA: TGTGCCAGCAGTTTTAGGGACAATGAGCAGTTCTTC
CDR3 protein: CASSFRDNEQFF

D gene: .
V gene: TRBV4-2
clone size: few
J gene: TRBJ1-1
CDR3 DNA: TGTGCCAGCAGCCAAGGAAACAGGATCACTGAAGCTTTCTTT
CDR3 protein: CASSQGNRITEAFF

D gene: .
V gene: TRBV7-2
clone size: many
J gene: TRBJ2-5
CDR3 DNA: TGTGCCAGCAGCTCCGATTACCAAGAGACCCAGTACTTC
CDR3 protein: CASSSDYQETQYF

D gene: TRBD2
V gene: TRBV7-3
clone size: many
J gene: TRBJ2-4
CDR3 DNA: TGTGCCAGCAGCTTGGGCGGGAGTAGCAAAAACATTCAGTACTTC
CDR3 protein: CASSLGGSSKNIQYF

D gene: TRBD2
V gene: TRBV15
clone size: .
J gene: TRBJ2-5
CDR3 DNA: TGTGCCACCAGCAGAGAAGGGCTAGCGGGGGGCCAAGAGACCCAGTACTTC
CDR3 protein: CATSREGLAGGQETQYF

D gene: TRBD1
V gene: TRBV20-1
clone size: few
J gene: TRBJ1-6
CDR3 DNA: TGCAGTGCGCTGACAGGGTTCAGTTCACCCCTCCACTTT
CDR3 protein: CSALTGFSSPLHF

D gene: TRBD2
V gene: TRBV4-2
clone size: few
J gene: TRBJ2-5
CDR3 DNA: TGTGCCAGCAGCCAAGATGGGAGCCGGGGGGGAGAGACCCAGTACTTC
CDR3 protein: CASSQDGSRGGETQYF

D gene: .
V gene: TRBV28
clone size: many
J gene: TRBJ1-5
CDR3 DNA: TGTGCCAGCAGTTCCGGACACGGCAATCAGCCCCAGCATTTT
CDR3 protein: CASSSGHGNQPQHF

D gene: .
V gene: TRBV7-9
clone size: many
J gene: TRBJ1-5
CDR3 DNA: TGTGCCAGCAGCTCAGGATCGGCTAATCAGCCCCAGCATTTT
CDR3 protein: CASSSGSANQPQHF

D gene: .
V gene: TRBV7-9
clone size: few
J gene: TRBJ2-1
CDR3 DNA: TGTGCCAGCAGCGCCGGGGATGAGCAGTTCTTC
CDR3 protein: CASSAGDEQFF

D gene: .
V gene: TRBV6-2/TRBV6-3
clone size: .
J gene: TRBJ2-2
CDR3 DNA: TGTGCCAGCATGTCTAAACAAACCGGGGAGCTGTTTTTT
CDR3 protein: CASMSKQTGELFF

D gene: TRBD1
V gene: TRBV7-8
clone size: many
J gene: TRBJ2-1
CDR3 DNA: TGTGCCAGCAGCCCCTCGACAGGGGGCTTCTACAATGAGCAGTTCTTC
CDR3 protein: CASSPSTGGFYNEQFF

D gene: TRBD1
V gene: TRBV3-1
clone size: few
J gene: TRBJ2-2
CDR3 DNA: TGTGCCAGCAGCCGAAGGAGGGACAGGGGACCGAACACCGGGGAGCTGTTTTTT
CDR3 protein: CASSRRRDRGPNTGELFF

D gene: .
V gene: TRBV29-1
clone size: few
J gene: TRBJ1-5
CDR3 DNA: TGCAGCGTTGCCGAAAATAGCAATCAGCCCCAGCATTTT
CDR3 protein: CSVAENSNQPQHF

D gene: TRBD1
V gene: TRBV28
clone size: .
J gene: TRBJ2-2
CDR3 DNA: TGTGCCAGCAGTACACCATCCGGGACAGGGGCAAAGACCGGGGAGCTGTTTTTT
CDR3 protein: CASSTPSGTGAKTGELFF

D gene: .
V gene: TRBV20-1
clone size: many
J gene: TRBJ2-7
CDR3 DNA: TGCAGTGCTAGACACACCCCAGGGGAAGCCTACGAGCAGTACTTC
CDR3 protein: CSARHTPGEAYEQYF

D gene: .
V gene: TRBV10-2
clone size: many
J gene: TRBJ1-5
CDR3 DNA: TGCGCCACCAATACCAGGGGACCGTATAGCAATCAGCCCCAGCATTTT
CDR3 protein: CATNTRGPYSNQPQHF

D gene: .
V gene: TRBV3-1
clone size: few
J gene: TRBJ1-5
CDR3 DNA: TGTGCCAGCAGCCAAGGGGGGGGAAGGAGCAATCAGCCCCAGCATTTT
CDR3 protein: CASSQGGGRSNQPQHF

D gene: .
V gene: TRBV12-5
clone size: many
J gene: TRBJ2-1
CDR3 DNA: TGTGCTAGTGGTTTGGTCGACTACAATGAGCAGTTCTTC
CDR3 protein: CASGLVDYNEQFF

D gene: .
V gene: TRBV7-2
clone size: many
J gene: TRBJ2-7
CDR3 DNA: TGTGCCAGCAGCTTAGTGGGCAGTCTTGGGGGGCTCGAGCAGTACTTC
CDR3 protein: CASSLVGSLGGLEQYF

D gene: .
V gene: TRBV19
clone size: .
J gene: TRBJ1-1
CDR3 DNA: TGTGCCAGTAGTATAAAGGGGATGGGACACAGTCGACCGAACACTGAAGCTTTCTTT
CDR3 protein: CASSIKGMGHSRPNTEAFF

D gene: TRBD1
V gene: TRBV11-1
clone size: few
J gene: TRBJ2-1
CDR3 DNA: TGTGCCAGCAGCTTGCGGGCGGACAGGCTAGCTGAGCAGTTCTTC
CDR3 protein: CASSLRADRLAEQFF

D gene: .
V gene: TRBV7-8
clone size: many
J gene: TRBJ1-5
CDR3 DNA: TGTGCCAGCAGCTTATCGAGGCTTGACAGACACAATCAGCCCCAGCATTTT
CDR3 protein: CASSLSRLDRHNQPQHF

D gene: TRBD1
V gene: TRBV7-9
clone size: many
J gene: TRBJ2-7
CDR3 DNA: TGTGCCAGCAGCCCCCAGACAGGGGGTAAGGGGCCTTACGAGCAGTACTTC
CDR3 protein: CASSPQTGGKGPYEQYF

D gene: .
V gene: TRBV11-2
clone size: many
J gene: TRBJ2-1
CDR3 DNA: TGTGCCAGCAGCCCCAATTACAATGAGCAGTTCTTC
CDR3 protein: CASSPNYNEQFF

D gene: TRBD1
V gene: TRBV25-1
clone size: many
J gene: TRBJ2-7
CDR3 DNA: TGTGCCAGCAGTGGAGGGACAGGGACGGAGCAGTACTTC
CDR3 protein: CASSGGTGTEQYF

D gene: TRBD2
V gene: TRBV7-6
clone size: many
J gene: TRBJ2-1
CDR3 DNA: TGTGCCAGCAGCTTAGCGGGGGGGGGCTCCTACAATGAGCAGTTCTTC
CDR3 protein: CASSLAGGGSYNEQFF

D gene: .
V gene: TRBV28
clone size: many
J gene: TRBJ1-5
CDR3 DNA: TGTGCCAGCAGCTTAGGGGGGAGCAATCAGCCCCAGCATTTT
CDR3 protein: CASSLGGSNQPQHF

D gene: .
V gene: TRBV14
clone size: many
J gene: TRBJ1-1
CDR3 DNA: TGTGCCAGCAGCCAAGACCCACAGGGTAAGACTGAAGCTTTCTTT
CDR3 protein: CASSQDPQGKTEAFF

D gene: .
V gene: TRBV28
clone size: .
J gene: TRBJ2-7
CDR3 DNA: TGTGCCAGCAGCTCTCCTAGGGAGCAGTACTTC
CDR3 protein: CASSSPREQYF

D gene: .
V gene: TRBV7-9
clone size: many
J gene: TRBJ1-1
CDR3 DNA: TGTGCCAGCAGCTCACGGGGGAGGAACACTGAAGCTTTCTTT
CDR3 protein: CASSSRGRNTEAFF

D gene: .
V gene: TRBV20-1
clone size: few
J gene: TRBJ1-5
CDR3 DNA: TGCAGTGCTAGAGGGGGTAGGGACCAGCCCCAGCATTTT
CDR3 protein: CSARGGRDQPQHF

D gene: .
V gene: TRBV7-2
clone size: many
J gene: TRBJ2-7
CDR3 DNA: TGTGCCAGCAGCCCCGACAGGACAATCTCCTACGAGCAGTACTTC
CDR3 protein: CASSPDRTISYEQYF

D gene: .
V gene: TRBV5-1
clone size: few
J gene: TRBJ2-2
CDR3 DNA: TGCGCCAGCAGCTTCGCCAGGCCTAACACCGGGGAGCTGTTTTTT
CDR3 protein: CASSFARPNTGELFF

D gene: TRBD1
V gene: TRBV27
clone size: .
J gene: TRBJ1-1
CDR3 DNA: TGTGCCAGCAGTACCCCGGGACAGGTGAACACTGAAGCTTTCTTT
CDR3 protein: CASSTPGQVNTEAFF

D gene: .
V gene: TRBV11-2
clone size: many
J gene: TRBJ1-4
CDR3 DNA: TGTGCCAGCAGCTTGCCGGGAGGAGAAAAACTGTTTTTT
CDR3 protein: CASSLPGGEKLFF

D gene: .
V gene: TRBV7-9
clone size: many
J gene: TRBJ1-6
CDR3 DNA: TGTGCCAGCAGCCCGGGGGCAGGTGGAGGCACACCCCTCCACTTT
CDR3 protein: CASSPGAGGGTPLHF

D gene: TRBD2
V gene: TRBV20-1
clone size: few
J gene: TRBJ2-1
CDR3 DNA: TGCAGTGCCATAGCGGGAGTGGCTGAGCAGTTCTTC
CDR3 protein: CSAIAGVAEQFF

D gene: .
V gene: TRBV7-2
clone size: many
J gene: TRBJ2-4
CDR3 DNA: TGTGCCAGCAGCACGCAGGGTGTGCTAGCCAAAAACATTCAGTACTTC
CDR3 protein: CASSTQGVLAKNIQYF

D gene: TRBD1
V gene: TRBV7-8
clone size: many
J gene: TRBJ2-6
CDR3 DNA: TGTGCCAGCAGAATTGGGGGACAGGGGCGCGGGGAAGGCTCTGGGGCCAACGTCCTGACTTTC
CDR3 protein: CASRIGGQGRGEGSGANVLTF

D gene: .
V gene: TRBV29-1
clone size: .
J gene: TRBJ1-2
CDR3 DNA: TGCAGCGTTGTAAGGGAGGGGTATGGCTACACCTTC
CDR3 protein: CSVVREGYGYTF

D gene: .
V gene: TRBV19
clone size: few
J gene: TRBJ2-1
CDR3 DNA: TGTGCCAGTAGTATATCCCCAGTTGAGGATGAGCAGTTCTTC
CDR3 protein: CASSISPVEDEQFF

D gene: TRBD1
V gene: TRBV29-1
clone size: .
J gene: TRBJ2-4
CDR3 DNA: TGCAGCGCTGAACAGGGGGCCCTAGGAGCGGGCATTCAGTACTTC
CDR3 protein: CSAEQGALGAGIQYF

D gene: TRBD1
V gene: TRBV5-6
clone size: few
J gene: TRBJ2-7
CDR3 DNA: TGTGCCAGCAGCTCGGGGACAGGGAATTACGAGCAGTACTTC
CDR3 protein: CASSSGTGNYEQYF

D gene: TRBD1
V gene: TRBV20-1
clone size: .
J gene: TRBJ2-3
CDR3 DNA: TGCAGTGCTCGCCGGACAGGCTTAAGCACAGATACGCAGTATTTT
CDR3 protein: CSARRTGLSTDTQYF

D gene: .
V gene: TRBV7-2
clone size: few
J gene: TRBJ2-2
CDR3 DNA: TGTGCCAGCAGCTCCATCCAGGGAATTGTGACCGGGGAGCTGTTTTTT
CDR3 protein: CASSSIQGIVTGELFF

D gene: .
V gene: TRBV2
clone size: .
J gene: TRBJ1-6
CDR3 DNA: TGTGCCAGCAGTGCTCTGGAATCTAATTCACCCCTCCACTTT
CDR3 protein: CASSALESNSPLHF

D gene: .
V gene: TRBV10-3
clone size: few
J gene: TRBJ2-3
CDR3 DNA: TGTGCCATCGGAGGGGGGGGCACAGATACGCAGTATTTT
CDR3 protein: CAIGGGGTDTQYF

D gene: .
V gene: TRBV7-8
clone size: many
J gene: TRBJ2-5
CDR3 DNA: TGTGCCAGCAGCTTATTTTTTCCTAATGCTCAGACACCTAGGACCCAGTACTTC
CDR3 protein: CASSLFFPNAQTPRTQYF

D gene: .
V gene: TRBV6-2/TRBV6-3
clone size: few
J gene: TRBJ1-4
CDR3 DNA: TGTGCCACCCAGGAAGACTCTCTTAATGAAAAACTGTTTTTT
CDR3 protein: CATQEDSLNEKLFF

D gene: .
V gene: TRBV7-9
clone size: many
J gene: TRBJ1-1
CDR3 DNA: TGTGCCAGCAGCTTTCAATCGGTAAACACTGAAGCTTTCTTT
CDR3 protein: CASSFQSVNTEAFF

D gene: TRBD1
V gene: TRBV28
clone size: .
J gene: TRBJ1-2
CDR3 DNA: TGTGCCAGCAGCTTGGACAGGGGAGACTATGGCTACACCTTC
CDR3 protein: CASSLDRGDYGYTF

D gene: .
V gene: TRBV14
clone size: .
J gene: TRBJ2-5
CDR3 DNA: TGTGCCAGCAGCCAAGTGGGGTTCAAACGGGAGACCCAGTACTTC
CDR3 protein: CASSQVGFKRETQYF

D gene: .
V gene: TRBV7-9
clone size: few
J gene: TRBJ1-5
CDR3 DNA: TGTGCCAGCAGCTTAGCGTCGCCAGCTAATCAGCCCCAGCATTTT
CDR3 protein: CASSLASPANQPQHF

D gene: .
V gene: TRBV7-2
clone size: many
J gene: TRBJ1-5
CDR3 DNA: TGTGCCAGCAGCCCATACAGGGATCAGCCCCAGCATTTT
CDR3 protein: CASSPYRDQPQHF

D gene: .
V gene: TRBV5-4
clone size: .
J gene: TRBJ1-2
CDR3 DNA: TGTGCCTCCCCCCCGGATGGCTACACCTTC
CDR3 protein: CASPPDGYTF

D gene: .
V gene: TRBV7-9
clone size: many
J gene: TRBJ2-1
CDR3 DNA: TGTGCCAGCAGCTTAGCACGGCTCACTACGAACAATGAGCAGTTCTTC
CDR3 protein: CASSLARLTTNNEQFF